A selection of T cell receptor beta chains follows, all from one sample in a study of blood T cell repertoires in COVID-19. Sequenced by immunoSEQ multiplex PCR; TCRdb stores in-frame clones only, minus some. The sample yields roughly 89,000 clones, about 80% seen once. Sequencing was performed on peripheral blood. The source is a woman in her 70s with acute or convalescent COVID-19. CDR3s include the opening cysteine and the closing phenylalanine or tryptophan. A D gene is named only where the DNA matches it firmly. Some rows have no size entry. The others give once, few or many, or a class for an expanded clone.

d_gene: -; v_gene: TRBV28; j_gene: TRBJ2-1; abundance: -; len: 16; CDR3aa: CASSPRLTGARNEQFF; CDR3nt: TGTGCCAGCAGCCCCCGGTTAACGGGAGCCCGGAATGAGCAGTTCTTC
d_gene: TRBD1; v_gene: TRBV19; j_gene: TRBJ1-2; abundance: -; len: 15; CDR3aa: CASSIMTGGNYGYTF; CDR3nt: TGTGCCAGTAGTATTATGACAGGGGGTAACTATGGCTACACCTTC
d_gene: -; v_gene: TRBV28; j_gene: TRBJ2-7; abundance: -; len: 16; CDR3aa: CASSSLPVKITYEQYF; CDR3nt: TGTGCCAGCAGTTCCCTGCCAGTGAAAATAACCTACGAGCAGTACTTC
d_gene: TRBD2; v_gene: TRBV7-2; j_gene: TRBJ2-5; abundance: many; len: 14; CDR3aa: CASSLLAGVETQYF; CDR3nt: TGTGCCAGCAGCCTGCTAGCGGGAGTAGAGACCCAGTACTTC
d_gene: TRBD1; v_gene: TRBV20-1; j_gene: TRBJ2-7; abundance: -; len: 17; CDR3aa: CSASPPGTGTNSYEQYF; CDR3nt: TGCAGTGCTAGTCCTCCCGGGACAGGGACGAACTCCTACGAGCAGTACTTC
d_gene: TRBD2; v_gene: TRBV9; j_gene: TRBJ2-1; abundance: -; len: 16; CDR3aa: CASSPQSGGAGHEQFF; CDR3nt: TGTGCCAGCAGCCCTCAAAGCGGGGGGGCTGGTCATGAGCAGTTCTTC
d_gene: TRBD2; v_gene: TRBV11-2; j_gene: TRBJ2-3; abundance: -; len: 16; CDR3aa: CASSPGGSGSTDTQYF; CDR3nt: TGTGCCAGCAGCCCGGGTGGTAGCGGGAGCACAGATACGCAGTATTTT
d_gene: -; v_gene: TRBV7-3; j_gene: TRBJ2-7; abundance: few; len: 14; CDR3aa: CASSLTGGMDEQYF; CDR3nt: TGTGCCAGCAGCTTAACAGGGGGTATGGACGAGCAGTACTTC
d_gene: -; v_gene: TRBV2; j_gene: TRBJ2-7; abundance: few; len: 16; CDR3aa: CASSRPQGKSSYEQYF; CDR3nt: TGTGCCAGCAGCAGACCCCAGGGCAAGAGCTCCTACGAGCAGTACTTC
d_gene: TRBD2; v_gene: TRBV9; j_gene: TRBJ2-1; abundance: -; len: 15; CDR3aa: CASTTSGASYNEQFF; CDR3nt: TGTGCCAGCACCACTAGCGGGGCCTCCTACAATGAGCAGTTCTTC